Reported below is one T cell receptor (beta chain). The antigen is unknown. Germline V lookup: CDR1 MNHEY, CDR2 SVGEGT. This CDR3 is built from 16 residues. Trimming at V came to 4 bases and at J to 2 bases, leaving 7 bases not matched to a gene. This entry is derived from a study of T cell repertoires in cytomegalovirus infection. On the study more broadly: Peptides in the study included HLA-C-restricted and HLA-B-restricted CMV epitopes. CMV infection together with matching HLA type was indicated by public TCR beta signatures. The study, taken as a whole, reports: Totalled public TCR beta family frequency picked out people who carried CMV plus the relevant HLA. CMV-specific HLA-C-restricted TCR beta clonotypes dominated the ex vivo response.

Via MiXCR, TCRdb re-called the reads, giving one row per CDR3 protein. The data contain about 920,000 distinct CDR3 sequences, approximately 33% of them singletons. The clonotype comes from a human donor in good health (CMV status not recorded). Some clones in this sample may be carry-over from other donors' samples. The J gene is TRBJ2-1, the V gene TRBV6-2 or TRBV6-3; 8 positions match TRBD2. This specimen consisted of cultured CD8+ T cells from PBMCs, obtained from culture after CMV antigen stimulation. CDR3 amino acids: CASSSVSGGPYNEQFF. CDR3 DNA sequence: TGTGCCAGCAGTTCCGTAAGCGGGGGCCCCTACAATGAGCAGTTCTTC.